This T cell receptor (beta chain) was sequenced during a study of blood T cell repertoires in COVID-19. Study information: The United States, Italy and Spain supplied acute and convalescent COVID-19 samples. PBMCs, B-cell-depleted T cells, or T cells were the source of the cDNA or gDNA that made up the material.

Clones were sequenced by immunoSEQ multiplex PCR, and TCRdb holds only the in-frame ones, with some missing. The data contain 150,000 to 200,000 clones, approximately 80% of them singletons. V dropped 4 bases and J dropped 5 bases, with 17 bases sitting between them. The germline CDR1 and CDR2 sequences are KGHSH and LQKENI. The CDR3 is 15 residues long. The sequenced sample consisted of PBMCs or T cells enriched from blood (not recorded which). The chain couples TRBV18 to TRBJ2-5; the D gene is possibly TRBD2 (6 bases). This clonotype was obtained from a man aged 65-85 years who had been exposed to COVID-19. CDR3 loop: CASSRSEGSRETQYF. CDR3 bases: TGTGCCAGCTCACGTTCGGAGGGGTCCAGGGAGACCCAGTACTTC.